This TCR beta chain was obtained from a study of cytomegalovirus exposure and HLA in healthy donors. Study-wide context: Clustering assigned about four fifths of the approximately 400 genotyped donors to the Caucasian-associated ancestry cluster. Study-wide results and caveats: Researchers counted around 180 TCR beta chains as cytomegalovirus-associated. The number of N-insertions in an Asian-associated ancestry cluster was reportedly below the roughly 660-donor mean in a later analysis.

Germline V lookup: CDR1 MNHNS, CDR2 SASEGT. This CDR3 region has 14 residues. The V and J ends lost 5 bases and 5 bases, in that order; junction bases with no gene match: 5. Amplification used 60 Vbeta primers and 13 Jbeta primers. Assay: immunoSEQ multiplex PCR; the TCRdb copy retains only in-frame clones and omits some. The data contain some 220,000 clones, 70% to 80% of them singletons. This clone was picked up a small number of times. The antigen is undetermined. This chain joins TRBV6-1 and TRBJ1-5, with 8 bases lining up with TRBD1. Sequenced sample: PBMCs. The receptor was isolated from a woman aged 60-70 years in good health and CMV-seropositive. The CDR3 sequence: CASSSGQGHQPQHF. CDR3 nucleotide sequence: TGTGCCAGCAGTTCCGGACAGGGACATCAGCCCCAGCATTTT.